The clone carrying this T cell receptor (beta chain) was counted many times. Its antigen is as yet unknown. This sample was taken from a study of T cells in Graves' hyperthyroidism and ophthalmopathy. Looking at the study overall: Peripheral blood was obtained at initial diagnosis, preceding any treatment.

The study's findings and limits: Prediction of ophthalmopathy progression came a median around 6 months pre-onset.

Germline trimming cut 8 bases from V and 1 base from J; bases unmatched to any gene: 10. The CDR3 loop spans 16 amino acids. The investigators amplified TCR beta CDR3 regions from RNA transcripts. HTBI primers drove first-round RT-PCR of the TCR CDR3. MiXCR was run by TCRdb on the multiplex PCR reads, yielding one entry per CDR3 protein. The sample shows roughly 350,000 distinct CDR3 sequences, 13% to 15% of them seen only once. Sequences were obtained from blood. The rearrangement joins TRBV12-3 or TRBV12-4 to TRBJ2-3; TRBD2 matches 9 bases. This sequence originates from a woman in her 30s with Graves' ophthalmopathy. In DNA form, the CDR3 reads TGTGCCAGCCAAAAGCCCCCTAGCGGGGGCACAGATACGCAGTATTTT. Translation gives CASQKPPSGGTDTQYF.